The 7 T cell receptor beta chains reported below all come from one sample, sequenced in a study of OX40 agonist ivuxolimab in advanced cancers. Using immunoSEQ multiplex PCR, the repertoire was profiled, and TCRdb retains in-frame clones only, with some absent. The sample has 90,000 to 100,000 clones, about four fifths seen once. Sequencing used CD4+ or CD8+ T cells sorted from blood, obtained in a trial of the OX40 agonist ivuxolimab. The origin of the receptors is an adult with an advanced solid tumor such as melanoma, head and neck, liver or kidney cancer.

The chain couples TRBV30 to TRBJ2-1; 10 bases map to TRBD2. Germline loops: CDR1 GTSNPN, CDR2 SVGIG (reference sequence). With V trimmed by 5 bases and J by 6 bases, 16 bases remained unmatched. CDR3 length equals 17 residues. CDR3 region: CAWGYPRTSGSGNEQFF. The CDR3 nucleotides read TGTGCCTGGGGGTACCCTCGGACTAGCGGAAGCGGCAATGAGCAGTTCTTC.

The chain joins TRBV14 to TRBJ1-6; the match to TRBD1 covers 8 bases. Germline V lookup: CDR1 SGHDN, CDR2 FVKESK. V was pared by 5 bases and J by 8 bases, with 5 bases of the junction left unmatched. The CDR3 has 14 residues. The CDR3 loop reads CASSTGQGDSPLHF. The CDR3, as DNA: TGTGCCAGCAGCACCGGACAGGGAGATTCACCCCTCCACTTT.

This sequence joins TRBV19 and TRBJ1-2; no clear D. This CDR3 comprises 15 residues. CDR1 and CDR2 (germline): LNHDA, SQIVND (reference sequence). V was trimmed by 5 bases and J by 3 bases, leaving 16 bases between them. CDR3 DNA sequence: TGTGCCAGTAGTTCTCGAGGGAGGGTTGACTATGGCTACACCTTC. Its translation is CASSSRGRVDYGYTF.

The chain couples TRBV5-1 to TRBJ2-6; unclear D gene. The CDR3 loop spans 17 amino acids. Deletions cut 1 base from V and 0 bases from J, with 11 bases between. The germline V gene has CDR1 SGHRS and CDR2 YFSETQ. For the CDR3, the DNA is TGCGCCAGCAGCTTGAATTTGGGGTCCTCTGGGGCCAACGTCCTGACTTTC. Translated, it gives CASSLNLGSSGANVLTF.

The sample holds one count of this clone. The chain recombines TRBV27 with TRBJ2-1; 13 nucleotides line up with TRBD2. The V segment lost 6 bases and the J segment 0 bases; nucleotides outside the gene matches: 5. CDR1 is MNHEY and CDR2 is SMNVEV in the germline V gene (reference sequence). This CDR3 region has 17 residues. Here the CDR3 reads CASRFTSGRVSYNEQFF. The CDR3 nucleotides are TGTGCCAGCAGATTCACTAGCGGGAGGGTCTCCTACAATGAGCAGTTCTTC.

The chain combines TRBV29-1 with TRBJ2-7, with D possibly TRBD2 on 6 matching bases. Per the germline V gene, CDR1 is SQVTM and CDR2 is ANQGSEA. With 3 bases removed from V and 3 bases from J, the gap between germline ends came to 12 bases. This CDR3 comprises 13 residues. In nucleotides, the CDR3 is TGCAGCGTTGAGGCGGGGAGGCACTACGAGCAGTACTTC. Encoded protein: CSVEAGRHYEQYF.

The rearrangement links TRBV18 to TRBJ1-4; D unresolved. The germline V gene encodes CDR1 KGHSH and CDR2 LQKENI. CDR3 size: 13 residues. Trimming took 4 bases from V and 5 from J, leaving 8 bases between them. The DNA of the CDR3 is TGTGCCAGCTCACGCGACATGAATGAAAAACTGTTTTTT. It codes for CASSRDMNEKLFF.